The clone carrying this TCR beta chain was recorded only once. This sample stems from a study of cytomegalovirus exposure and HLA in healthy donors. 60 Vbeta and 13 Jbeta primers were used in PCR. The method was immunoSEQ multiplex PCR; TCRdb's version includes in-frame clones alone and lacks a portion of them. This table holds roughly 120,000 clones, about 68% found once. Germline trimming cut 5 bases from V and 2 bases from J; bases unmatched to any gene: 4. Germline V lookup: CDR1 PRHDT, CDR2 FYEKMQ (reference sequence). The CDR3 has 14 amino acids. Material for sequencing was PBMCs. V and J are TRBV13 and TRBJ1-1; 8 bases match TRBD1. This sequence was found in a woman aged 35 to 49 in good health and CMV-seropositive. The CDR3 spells CASSIQGVNTEAFF. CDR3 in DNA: TGTGCCAGCAGCATACAGGGGGTTAACACTGAAGCTTTCTTT.